Listed below are T cell receptor beta chains from one sample, sequenced in a study of neurological immune-mediated disorders. TCRdb reprocessed the 5' RACE reads with MiXCR, giving one entry per CDR3 protein. The sample yields roughly 59,000 distinct CDR3 sequences, approximately 5.1% seen once. Specimen: PBMCs. The source is a human donor with multiple sclerosis. The donor label of this sample is uncertain. The CDR3 runs from the conserved cysteine through the conserved F or W. The order of the fields is J gene, clone size, D gene, V gene, CDR3 DNA, CDR3 protein. D genes are given only for firm matches. Some rows mark clone size as missing; the rest say once, few, many or name a class of expanded clone.

j_call: TRBJ2-2
clone_size: many
d_call: .
v_call: TRBV5-1
cdr3_nt: TGCGCCAGCAGCTTGTCAGCCCAAGGCGGGGAGCTGTTTTTT
cdr3_aa: CASSLSAQGGELFF

j_call: TRBJ1-4
clone_size: .
d_call: TRBD1
v_call: TRBV12-3/TRBV12-4
cdr3_nt: TGTGCCAGCAGGGAGGCCGGGACAGGGGATGAAAAACTGTTTTTT
cdr3_aa: CASREAGTGDEKLFF

j_call: TRBJ2-2
clone_size: many
d_call: TRBD1
v_call: TRBV5-1
cdr3_nt: TGCGCCAGCAGCTTGAGGACAGGCGCCGGGGAGCTGTTTTTT
cdr3_aa: CASSLRTGAGELFF

j_call: TRBJ1-5
clone_size: .
d_call: TRBD1
v_call: TRBV19
cdr3_nt: TGTGCCAGTAGTATAGAGGGGACAGGGAATCAGCCCCAGCATTTT
cdr3_aa: CASSIEGTGNQPQHF

j_call: TRBJ2-2
clone_size: many
d_call: .
v_call: TRBV6-5
cdr3_nt: TGTGCCAGCAGTCCGGACCCCCAGTTCGCGAACACCGGGGAGCTGTTTTTT
cdr3_aa: CASSPDPQFANTGELFF

j_call: TRBJ1-1
clone_size: few
d_call: .
v_call: TRBV3-1
cdr3_nt: TGTGCCAGCAGCCAAGAGGTCGCAGGGAACACTGAAGCTTTCTTT
cdr3_aa: CASSQEVAGNTEAFF

j_call: TRBJ1-4
clone_size: .
d_call: .
v_call: TRBV2
cdr3_nt: TGTGCCAGCAGTGAAAGGCCTAATGAAAAACTGTTTTTT
cdr3_aa: CASSERPNEKLFF

j_call: TRBJ1-1
clone_size: many
d_call: .
v_call: TRBV5-6
cdr3_nt: TGTGCCAGCAGCTTCCCCACAGACATGAACACTGAAGCTTTCTTT
cdr3_aa: CASSFPTDMNTEAFF

j_call: TRBJ2-3
clone_size: many
d_call: .
v_call: TRBV11-1
cdr3_nt: TGTGCCAGCAGCTTAGCGAGGGGGGTAAGCACAGATACGCAGTATTTT
cdr3_aa: CASSLARGVSTDTQYF

j_call: TRBJ1-6
clone_size: many
d_call: TRBD1
v_call: TRBV12-3/TRBV12-4
cdr3_nt: TGTGCCAGCAGTTCCCCGACAGGGCGAGAATCACCCCTCCACTTT
cdr3_aa: CASSSPTGRESPLHF

j_call: TRBJ1-4
clone_size: many
d_call: TRBD1
v_call: TRBV4-1
cdr3_nt: TGCGCCAGCAGCCAAGGGAGGGGGCGCGAAACTAATGAAAAACTGTTTTTT
cdr3_aa: CASSQGRGRETNEKLFF

j_call: TRBJ1-6
clone_size: many
d_call: .
v_call: TRBV4-1
cdr3_nt: TGCGCCAGCAGCCAAGCCCCGGAGACTCATTCACCCCTCCACTTT
cdr3_aa: CASSQAPETHSPLHF

j_call: TRBJ1-4
clone_size: many
d_call: .
v_call: TRBV15
cdr3_nt: TGTGCCACCAGCAGAGTTCCCACCGAAAAACTGTTTTTT
cdr3_aa: CATSRVPTEKLFF

j_call: TRBJ2-5
clone_size: many
d_call: .
v_call: TRBV12-3/TRBV12-4
cdr3_nt: TGTGCCAGCAGCCGACTGCCACAAGAGACCCAGTACTTC
cdr3_aa: CASSRLPQETQYF

j_call: TRBJ2-1
clone_size: .
d_call: .
v_call: TRBV20-1
cdr3_nt: TGCAGTTCGGGTGGGGGGCCTTACAATGAGCAGTTCTTC
cdr3_aa: CSSGGGPYNEQFF

j_call: TRBJ2-7
clone_size: many
d_call: .
v_call: TRBV10-3
cdr3_nt: TGTGCCATCAGTGAGTCCGGGGACGAGCAGTACTTC
cdr3_aa: CAISESGDEQYF